The 22 T cell receptor beta chains presented below share a single source sample, sequenced in a study of T cell responses to AZD1222 COVID-19 vaccine. Profiled with immunoSEQ multiplex PCR; TCRdb holds only in-frame clones, not every one. The sample contains 65,000 to 90,000 clones, 89% of which appear only once. The sequencing here drew on peripheral blood, taken 28 days after the second AZD1222 dose. These receptors all stem from an adult who received the AZD1222 COVID-19 vaccine.

The table lists this clone with a count of one. This sequence joins TRBV9 and TRBJ2-3; no reliable D call. Germline V lookup: CDR1 SGDLS, CDR2 YYNGEE. The CDR3 is 13 amino acids. Deletions cut 0 bases from V and 2 bases from J, with 4 bases between. CDR3 bases: TGTGCCAGCAGCGTAGGTCTCACAGATACGCAGTATTTT. Its protein product is CASSVGLTDTQYF.

The chain is built from TRBV23-1 and TRBJ1-5; D not certain. TRBV23-1 is labeled an ORF, and its function is uncertain. V gave up 0 bases and J gave up 2 bases, with 11 bases separating them. The length of the CDR3 is 16 residues. The CDR3 sequence is CASSQSGNWGNQPQHF. Written as DNA, the CDR3 is TGCGCCAGCAGTCAATCGGGGAACTGGGGCAATCAGCCCCAGCATTTT.

The gene calls are TRBV7-2 and TRBJ1-3; TRBD1 might be the D (5 bases). The CDR3 loop spans 17 amino acids. The germline gives CDR1 SGHTA, CDR2 FQGNSA. Trimming shortened V by 5 bases and J by 0 bases, and 17 bases separated the two germline ends. CDR3 in DNA: TGTGCCAGCAGCCCCCCGGGGCAAAGAAGCTCTGGAAACACCATATATTTT. As protein: CASSPPGQRSSGNTIYF.

This clone was recorded only once. The chain recombines TRBV7-6 with TRBJ2-2; D gene ambiguous. This CDR3 contains 13 residues. Germline CDR1 SGHVS, CDR2 FNYEAQ. The V gene lost 11 bases and the J gene lost 2 bases, with 12 bases spanning the gap. The CDR3 sequence: CASQRSNTGELFF. The CDR3 DNA sequence: TGTGCCTCCCAAAGGTCCAACACCGGGGAGCTGTTTTTT. The complete variable domain, with remaining parts taken from reference TRBV7-6 and TRBJ2-2, reads GAGVSQSPRYKVTKRGQDVALRCDPISGHVSLYWYRQALGQGPEFLTYFNYEAQQDKSGLPNDRFSAERPEGSISTLTIQRTEQRDSAMYRCASQRSNTGELFFGEGSRLTVL.

The chain recombines TRBV7-3 with TRBJ1-2, with no clear D. Germline CDR1 and CDR2: SGHTA and FQGTGA. V was trimmed by 9 bases and J by 6 bases, leaving 29 bases between them. The CDR3 is 17 amino acids. The CDR3 DNA sequence: TGTGCCAGTCGGAAGGCTGGCCGGAGCTCTGGCGGGGATGGCTACACCTTC. Translated, it gives CASRKAGRSSGGDGYTF.

The CDR3 DNA sequence: TGTGCCAGCAGCCCCCGGTTCTCCGAGCAGTACTTC. Translating it yields CASSPRFSEQYF. The V gene is TRBV14, the J gene TRBJ2-7; D gene uncertain. Germline V gene sequence: CDR1 SGHDN, CDR2 FVKESK. Trimming left V 4 bases short and J 6 bases short, with 10 bases between. The CDR3 has 12 residues.

This clone appeared a few times. The J gene is TRBJ2-2, the V gene TRBV19; the D gene is possibly TRBD2 (7 bases). The CDR3 spans 14 residues. Germline V gene lookup returns CDR1 LNHDA and CDR2 SQIVND (reference sequence). Trimming took off 6 bases at V and 4 bases at J, with 12 bases between the two ends. Written as DNA, the CDR3 is TGTGCCAGTAGGACGGGGGGCGGCACCGGGGAGCTGTTTTTT. Translating it yields CASRTGGGTGELFF.

This rearrangement joins TRBV28 to TRBJ1-1; D is uncertain. Between the trimmed V and J ends, which lost 8 bases and 2 bases, there was a span of 12 bases. The CDR3 covers 13 residues. Per the germline V gene, CDR1 is MDHEN and CDR2 is SYDVKM. CDR3 in amino acids: CASRRPVNTEAFF. The CDR3 DNA reads as TGTGCCAGCCGAAGACCGGTAAACACTGAAGCTTTCTTT.

J is TRBJ1-1 and V is TRBV10-2, with 7 bases identical to TRBD1. Germline CDR1 WSHSY, CDR2 SAAADI. Trimming removed 2 bases from V and 3 bases from J; junction bases left unmatched: 9. The CDR3 length is 16 residues. CDR3 nucleotide sequence: TGCGCCAGCAGTGAGGGGGGTGACAGGGTTTACACTGAAGCTTTCTTT. This sequence encodes CASSEGGDRVYTEAFF.

V gene TRBV5-1 combines with J gene TRBJ2-7; 11 nucleotides align to TRBD1. Trimming at V came to 4 bases and at J to 2 bases, leaving 5 bases not matched to a gene. This CDR3 spans 15 amino acids. CDR1 is SGHRS, CDR2 YFSETQ, per germline. CDR3 residues: CASSLGGQGAYEQYF. The CDR3 DNA is TGCGCCAGCAGCCTGGGGGGACAGGGGGCCTACGAGCAGTACTTC. The complete variable domain, with remaining parts taken from reference TRBV5-1 and TRBJ2-7, reads KAGVTQTPRYLIKTRGQQVTLSCSPISGHRSVSWYQQTPGQGLQFLFEYFSETQRNKGNFPGRFSGRQFSNSRSEMNVSTLELGDSALYLCASSLGGQGAYEQYFGPGTRLTVT.

This clone has only one observation. This chain uses TRBV4-2 with TRBJ2-3, with TRBD2 matching over 15 bases. Per the germline V gene, CDR1 is LGHNA and CDR2 is YNFKEQ. This CDR3 is 19 amino acids long. Trimming cost V 1 base and J 2 bases; bases outside gene matches: 7. The CDR3 region has the DNA TGTGCCAGCAGCCAAGGACTGGGACTAGCGGGGGGCCTCACAGATACGCAGTATTTT. This gives the protein CASSQGLGLAGGLTDTQYF.

This chain uses TRBV9 with TRBJ2-3; no definite D call. CDR3 length: 14 amino acids. The germline CDR1 and CDR2 sequences are SGDLS and YYNGEE. V dropped 0 bases and J dropped 3 bases, with 8 bases sitting between them. The CDR3 region has the DNA TGTGCCAGCAGCGTAGACTGGAGTACAGATACGCAGTATTTT. It codes for CASSVDWSTDTQYF.

The CDR3 here is CASSLGQVGGYTF. The CDR3 DNA reads TGTGCCAGTAGTCTGGGACAGGTCGGAGGCTACACCTTC. The chain recombines TRBV19 with TRBJ1-2, with 8 bases aligning to TRBD1. Germline lookup yields CDR1 LNHDA and CDR2 SQIVND (reference sequence). Trimming took 5 bases from V and 8 from J; bases not matched to a gene: 7. The CDR3 extends over 13 amino acids. Full variable domain (remainder filled in from reference TRBV19 and TRBJ1-2): DGGITQSPKYLFRKEGQNVTLSCEQNLNHDAMYWYRQDPGQGLRLIYYSQIVNDFQKGDIAEGYSVSREKKESFPLTVTSAQKNPTAFYLCASSLGQVGGYTFGSGTRLTVV.

The rearrangement joins TRBV11-3 to TRBJ1-1; D unresolved. CDR1 is SGHNT and CDR2 is YENEEA in the germline V gene. The CDR3 covers 13 residues. The V end was cut by 3 bases, the J end by 5 bases, with 10 bases between. CDR3 sequence reads: CASSFSSGTEAFF. The CDR3 DNA reads TGTGCCAGCAGCTTTAGTTCTGGGACTGAAGCTTTCTTT. Together with reference TRBV11-3 and TRBJ1-1, the CDR3 gives the full variable domain: EAGVVQSPRYKIIEKKQPVAFWCNPISGHNTLYWYLQNLGQGPELLIRYENEEAVDDSQLPKDRFSAERLKGVDSTLKIQPAELGDSAVYLCASSFSSGTEAFFGQGTRLTVV.

The gene calls are TRBV19 and TRBJ1-5, with TRBD1 matching 7 bases. The CDR3 runs to 16 residues. CDR1 is LNHDA and CDR2 is SQIVND in the germline V gene (reference sequence). Trimming removed 6 bases from V and 4 bases from J; junction bases left unmatched: 12. CDR3 DNA: TGTGCCAGTAGGTTTCAGGGGGGCGTTTTTAATCAGCCCCAGCATTTT. Amino acids: CASRFQGGVFNQPQHF.

This chain links TRBV12-3 or TRBV12-4 with TRBJ2-7, with a possible D match to TRBD2 (5 bases). V lost 6 bases and J lost 6, with 12 bases in between. The CDR3 is 12 residues long. The CDR3 sequence is CASSRSAGEQYV. The CDR3 DNA reads as TGTGCCAGCAGCCGATCGGCGGGCGAGCAGTACGTC.

The chain is built from TRBV7-2 and TRBJ1-2; no definite D call. Germline CDR1 reads SGHTA; CDR2 reads FQGNSA. Deletions cut 5 bases from V and 5 bases from J, with 15 bases between. The CDR3 extends over 14 amino acids. The DNA of the CDR3 is TGTGCCAGCAGCCCCCAATCCGTCCAATATGGCTACACCTTC. It encodes CASSPQSVQYGYTF.

This chain links TRBV7-2 with TRBJ2-3; TRBD1 is a possible D gene (5 bases). The CDR3 extends over 15 amino acids. CDR1 is SGHTA, CDR2 FQGNSA, per germline. Trimming removed 5 bases at V and 4 bases at J, with 16 bases between. In nucleotides, the CDR3 is TGTGCCAGCAGCGCCGTTGGCAGGGCGCCAGATACGCAGTATTTT. This codes for CASSAVGRAPDTQYF.

The gene calls are TRBV9 and TRBJ2-3; TRBD2 aligns across 9 bases. The V segment lost 3 bases and the J segment 2 bases; nucleotides outside the gene matches: 4. In germline, CDR1 is SGDLS, CDR2 YYNGEE. This CDR3 contains 15 residues. The chain's CDR3 is CASSARLADTDTQYF. The CDR3 DNA reads TGTGCCAGCAGCGCGAGACTAGCGGACACAGATACGCAGTATTTT.

The chain has TRBV12-3 or TRBV12-4 and TRBJ1-1, with D unclear. This CDR3 spans 13 amino acids. Trimming left V 3 bases short and J 1 base short, with 6 bases between. CDR3 coding DNA: TGTGCCAGCAGTTTCTCAGGGAACACTGAAGCTTTCTTT. Amino acid sequence: CASSFSGNTEAFF.

Notes on this clone: This sample includes further DNA sequences coding for the same CDR3. The chain has TRBV15 and TRBJ2-6; no firm D call. The germline CDR1 and CDR2 sequences are LNHNV and YYDKDF (reference sequence). Trimming shortened V by 1 base and J by 0 bases, and 4 bases separated the two germline ends. There are 15 residues in the CDR3. DNA of the CDR3: TGTGCCACCAGCAGAGCGGGCTCTGGGGCCAACGTCCTGACTTTC. Translated: CATSRAGSGANVLTF.

The rearrangement links TRBV3-1 (or the pseudogene TRBV3-2) to TRBJ2-7, with TRBD2 identical over 9 bases. V was clipped by 0 bases and J by 5 bases; unmatched bases: 14. The CDR3 sequence is 18 residues long. CDR1 and CDR2 from the germline V gene are LGHDT and YNNKEL (reference sequence). The DNA for the CDR3 is TGTGCCAGCAGCCAAGATGCGGGACTAGCTTGTGGGATCCACGAGCAGTACTTC. Translated: CASSQDAGLACGIHEQYF.